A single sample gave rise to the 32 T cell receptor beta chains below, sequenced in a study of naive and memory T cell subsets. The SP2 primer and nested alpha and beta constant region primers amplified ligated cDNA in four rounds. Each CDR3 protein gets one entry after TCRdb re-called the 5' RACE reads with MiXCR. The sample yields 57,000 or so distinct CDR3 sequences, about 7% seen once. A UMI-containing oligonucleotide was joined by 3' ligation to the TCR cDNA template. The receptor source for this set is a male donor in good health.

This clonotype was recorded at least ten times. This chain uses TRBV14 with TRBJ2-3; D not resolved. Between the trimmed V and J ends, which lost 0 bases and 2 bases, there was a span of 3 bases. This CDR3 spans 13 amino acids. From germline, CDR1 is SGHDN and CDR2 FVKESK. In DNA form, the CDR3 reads TGTGCCAGCAGCCAAGATTCCACAGATACGCAGTATTTT. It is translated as CASSQDSTDTQYF. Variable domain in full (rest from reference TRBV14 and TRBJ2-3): EAGVTQFPSHSVIEKGQTVTLRCDPISGHDNLYWYRRVMGKEIKFLLHFVKESKQDESGMPNNRFLAERTGGTYSTLKVQPAELEDSGVYFCASSQDSTDTQYFGPGTRLTVL.

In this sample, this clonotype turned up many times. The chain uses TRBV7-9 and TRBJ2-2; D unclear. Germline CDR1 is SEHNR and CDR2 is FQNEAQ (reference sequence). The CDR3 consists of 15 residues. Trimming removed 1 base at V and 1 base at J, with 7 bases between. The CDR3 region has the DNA TGTGCCAGCAGCTTAGTAGAACGGAACACCGGGGAGCTGTTTTTT. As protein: CASSLVERNTGELFF. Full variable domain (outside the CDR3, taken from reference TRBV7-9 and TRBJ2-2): DTGVSQNPRHKITKRGQNVTFRCDPISEHNRLYWYRQTLGQGPEFLTYFQNEAQLEKSRLLSDRFSAERPKGSFSTLEIQRTEQGDSAMYLCASSLVERNTGELFFGEGSRLTVL.

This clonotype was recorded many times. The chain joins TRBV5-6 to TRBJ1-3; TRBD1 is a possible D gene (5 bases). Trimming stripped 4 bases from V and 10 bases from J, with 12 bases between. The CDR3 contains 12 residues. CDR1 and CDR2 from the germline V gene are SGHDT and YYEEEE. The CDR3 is CASSNRGQTIYF. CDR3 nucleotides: TGTGCCAGCAGCAACCGCGGACAAACCATATATTTT.

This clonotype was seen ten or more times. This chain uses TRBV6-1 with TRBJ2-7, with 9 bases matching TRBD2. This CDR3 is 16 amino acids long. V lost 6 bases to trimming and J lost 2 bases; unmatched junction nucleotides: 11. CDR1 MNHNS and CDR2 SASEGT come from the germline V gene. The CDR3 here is CASRTTSLAGTYEQYF. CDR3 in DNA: TGTGCCAGCAGGACAACATCACTAGCGGGCACCTACGAGCAGTACTTC.

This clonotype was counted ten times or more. In nucleotides, the CDR3 is TGTGCCAGCAGCCAAGATTTTGACTCCTACAATGAGCAGTTCTTC. Translated, it gives CASSQDFDSYNEQFF. V and J are TRBV4-2 and TRBJ2-1; D remains ambiguous. CDR3 length: 15 amino acids. Trimming pared 0 bases from V and 0 bases from J, leaving 6 bases between. Germline V lookup: CDR1 LGHNA, CDR2 YNFKEQ.

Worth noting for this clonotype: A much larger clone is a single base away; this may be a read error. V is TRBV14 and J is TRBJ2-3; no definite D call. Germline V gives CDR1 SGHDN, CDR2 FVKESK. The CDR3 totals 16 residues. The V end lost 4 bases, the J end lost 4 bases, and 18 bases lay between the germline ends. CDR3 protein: CASSLRTSPHADTQYF. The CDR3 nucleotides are TGTGCCAGCAGCCTACGTACATCCCCCCACGCAGATACGCAGTATTTT.

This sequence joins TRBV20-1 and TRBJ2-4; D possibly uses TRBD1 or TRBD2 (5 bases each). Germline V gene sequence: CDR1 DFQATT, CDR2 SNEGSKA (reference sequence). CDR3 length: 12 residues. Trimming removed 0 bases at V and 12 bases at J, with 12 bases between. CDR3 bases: TGCAGTGCTAGAGACCAGGGACGGTATCAGTACTTC. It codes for CSARDQGRYQYF.

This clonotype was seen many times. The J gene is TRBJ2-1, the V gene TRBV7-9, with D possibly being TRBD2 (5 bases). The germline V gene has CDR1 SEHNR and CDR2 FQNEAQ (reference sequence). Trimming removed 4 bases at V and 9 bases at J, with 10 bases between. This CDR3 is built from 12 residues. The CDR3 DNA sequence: TGTGCCAGCAGCTACTCCGGGGTTGAGCAGTTCTTC. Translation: CASSYSGVEQFF.

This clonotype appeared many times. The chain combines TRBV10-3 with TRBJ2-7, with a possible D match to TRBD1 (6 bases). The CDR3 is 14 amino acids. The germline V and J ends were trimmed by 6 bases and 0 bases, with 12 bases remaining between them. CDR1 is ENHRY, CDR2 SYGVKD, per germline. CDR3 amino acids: CAIRNRDSSYEQYF. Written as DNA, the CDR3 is TGTGCCATCAGGAACAGGGATAGCTCCTACGAGCAGTACTTC.

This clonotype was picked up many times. As DNA, the CDR3 is TGTGCCAGCTCACCCGGGGCAGGGGATGAGCAGTTCTTC. It translates to CASSPGAGDEQFF. This rearrangement joins TRBV18 to TRBJ2-1; weak D call: TRBD1 (6 bases). Trimming removed 3 bases at V and 8 bases at J, with 11 bases between. Germline V CDR1 and CDR2: KGHSH, LQKENI. The length of the CDR3 is 13 residues.

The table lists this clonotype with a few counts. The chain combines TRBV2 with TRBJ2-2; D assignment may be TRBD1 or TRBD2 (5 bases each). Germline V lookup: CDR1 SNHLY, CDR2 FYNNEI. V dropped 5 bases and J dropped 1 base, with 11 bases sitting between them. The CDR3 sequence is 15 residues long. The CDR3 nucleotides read TGTGCCAGCAGTCCGGGACGGATGAACACCGGGGAGCTGTTTTTT. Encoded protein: CASSPGRMNTGELFF.

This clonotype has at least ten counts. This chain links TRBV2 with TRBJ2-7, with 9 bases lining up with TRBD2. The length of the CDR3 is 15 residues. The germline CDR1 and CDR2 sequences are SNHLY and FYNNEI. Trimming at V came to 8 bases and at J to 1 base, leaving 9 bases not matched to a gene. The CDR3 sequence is CASPPRGGASYEQYF. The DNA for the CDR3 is TGTGCCAGCCCACCGCGGGGGGGCGCATCCTACGAGCAGTACTTC.

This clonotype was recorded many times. The CDR3: CASSRQETQYF. In DNA, the CDR3 is TGTGCCAGCAGCAGGCAAGAGACCCAGTACTTC. This chain links TRBV5-6 with TRBJ2-5; D gene ambiguous. The CDR3 totals 11 residues. The germline CDR1 and CDR2 sequences are SGHDT and YYEEEE. V dropped 4 bases and J dropped 2 bases, with 3 bases sitting between them. Combining the CDR3 with reference TRBV5-6 and TRBJ2-5 gives the whole variable domain DAGVTQSPTHLIKTRGQQVTLRCSPKSGHDTVSWYQQALGQGPQFIFQYYEEEERQRGNFPDRFSGHQFPNYSSELNVNALLLGDSALYLCASSRQETQYFGPGTRLLVL.

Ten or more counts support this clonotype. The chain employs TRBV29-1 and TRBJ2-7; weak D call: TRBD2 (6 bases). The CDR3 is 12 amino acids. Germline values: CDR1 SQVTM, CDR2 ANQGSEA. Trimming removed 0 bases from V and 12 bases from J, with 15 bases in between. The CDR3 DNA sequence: TGCAGCGTTGAAGATGGAGGAGCGGGCCGGTACTTC. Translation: CSVEDGGAGRYF.

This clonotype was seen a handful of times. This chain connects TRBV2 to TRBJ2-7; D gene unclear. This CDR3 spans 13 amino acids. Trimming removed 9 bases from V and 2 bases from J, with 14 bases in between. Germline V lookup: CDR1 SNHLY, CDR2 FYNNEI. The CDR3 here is CASNSPAAYEQYF. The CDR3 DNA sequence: TGTGCCAGTAATTCACCTGCAGCCTACGAGCAGTACTTC.

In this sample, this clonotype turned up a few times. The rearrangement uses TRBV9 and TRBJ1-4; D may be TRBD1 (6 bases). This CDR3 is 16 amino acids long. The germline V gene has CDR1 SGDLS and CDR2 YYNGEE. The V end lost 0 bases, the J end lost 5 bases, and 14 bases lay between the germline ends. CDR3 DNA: TGTGCCAGCAGCGTAGAAGACAGGAGGGTGAATGAAAAACTGTTTTTT. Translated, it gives CASSVEDRRVNEKLFF.

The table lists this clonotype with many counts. This CDR3 is CASSLVGGENQPQHF. The CDR3 DNA follows: TGTGCCAGCAGCTTAGTGGGGGGGGAGAATCAGCCCCAGCATTTT. This sequence joins TRBV7-9 and TRBJ1-5, with D perhaps matching TRBD1 (5 bases). Germline CDR1 and CDR2: SEHNR and FQNEAQ (reference sequence). This CDR3 region has 15 residues. With 1 base removed from V and 4 bases from J, the gap between germline ends came to 11 bases.

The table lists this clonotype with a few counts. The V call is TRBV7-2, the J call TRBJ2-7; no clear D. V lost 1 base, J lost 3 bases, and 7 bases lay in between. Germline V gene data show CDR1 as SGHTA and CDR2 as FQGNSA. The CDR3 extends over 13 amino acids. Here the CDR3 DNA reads TGTGCCAGCAGCTTAGATAAGTACTACGAGCAGTACTTC. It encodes CASSLDKYYEQYF.

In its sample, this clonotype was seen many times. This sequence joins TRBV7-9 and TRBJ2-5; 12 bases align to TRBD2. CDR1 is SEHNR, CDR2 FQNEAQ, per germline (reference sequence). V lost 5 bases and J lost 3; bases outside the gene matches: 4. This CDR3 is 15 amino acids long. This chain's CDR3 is CASSRLAGEKETQYF. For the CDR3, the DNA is TGTGCCAGCAGCCGACTAGCGGGAGAAAAAGAGACCCAGTACTTC.

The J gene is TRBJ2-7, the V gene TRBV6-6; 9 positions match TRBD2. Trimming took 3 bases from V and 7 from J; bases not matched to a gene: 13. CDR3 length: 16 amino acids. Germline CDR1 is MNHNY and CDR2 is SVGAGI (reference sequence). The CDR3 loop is CASSYSAGGGHSEQYF. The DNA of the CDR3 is TGTGCCAGCAGTTATTCGGCGGGAGGGGGTCATTCGGAGCAGTACTTC.

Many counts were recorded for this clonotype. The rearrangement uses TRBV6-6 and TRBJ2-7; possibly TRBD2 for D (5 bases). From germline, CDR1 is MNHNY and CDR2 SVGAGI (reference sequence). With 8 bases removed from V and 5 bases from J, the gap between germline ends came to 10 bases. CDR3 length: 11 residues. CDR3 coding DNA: TGTGCCAGCGGGAGAGATAACGAGCAGTACTTC. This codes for CASGRDNEQYF.

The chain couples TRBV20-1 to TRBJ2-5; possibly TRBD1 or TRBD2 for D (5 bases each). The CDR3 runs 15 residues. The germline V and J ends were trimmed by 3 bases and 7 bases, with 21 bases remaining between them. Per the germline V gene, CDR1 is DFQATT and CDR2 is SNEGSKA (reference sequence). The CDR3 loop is CSASGGTRAAGTQYF. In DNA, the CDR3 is TGCAGTGCTAGTGGGGGAACACGGGCGGCCGGGACCCAGTACTTC.

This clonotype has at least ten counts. CDR3 coding DNA: TGTGCCAGCAGTTCATATAGCAATCAGCCCCAGCATTTT. Translating it yields CASSSYSNQPQHF. This chain connects TRBV27 to TRBJ1-5; D gene ambiguous. Trimming stripped 4 bases from V and 0 bases from J, with 4 bases between. CDR1 is MNHEY, CDR2 SMNVEV, per germline (reference sequence). The CDR3 is 13 residues long.

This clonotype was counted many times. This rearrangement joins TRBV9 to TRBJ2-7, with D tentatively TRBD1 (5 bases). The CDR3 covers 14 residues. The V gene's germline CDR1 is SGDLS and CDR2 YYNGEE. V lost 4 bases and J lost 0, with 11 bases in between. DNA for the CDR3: TGTGCCAGCAGCCCCCGACAGTCCTCCTACGAGCAGTACTTC. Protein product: CASSPRQSSYEQYF.

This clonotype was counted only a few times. The CDR3 is CASSTGTSGFSDTQYF. Written as DNA, the CDR3 is TGTGCCAGCAGTACCGGGACTAGCGGCTTCTCAGATACGCAGTATTTT. J is TRBJ2-3 and V is TRBV11-2, with 11 bases that match TRBD2. Germline V gives CDR1 SGHAT, CDR2 FQNNGV. The CDR3 runs to 16 residues. V was clipped by 6 bases and J by 4 bases; unmatched bases: 9.

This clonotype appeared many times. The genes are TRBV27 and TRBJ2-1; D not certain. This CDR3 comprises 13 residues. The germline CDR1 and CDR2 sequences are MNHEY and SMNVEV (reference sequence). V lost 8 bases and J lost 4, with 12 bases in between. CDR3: CASVRYGYNEQFF. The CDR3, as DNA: TGTGCCAGCGTCCGGTACGGGTACAATGAGCAGTTCTTC.

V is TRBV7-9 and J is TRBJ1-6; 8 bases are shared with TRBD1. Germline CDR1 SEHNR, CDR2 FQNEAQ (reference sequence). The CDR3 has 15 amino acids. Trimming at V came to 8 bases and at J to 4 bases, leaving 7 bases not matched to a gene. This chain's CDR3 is CASFQTGEYNSPLHF. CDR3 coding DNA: TGTGCCAGCTTCCAGACAGGGGAATATAATTCACCCCTCCACTTT.

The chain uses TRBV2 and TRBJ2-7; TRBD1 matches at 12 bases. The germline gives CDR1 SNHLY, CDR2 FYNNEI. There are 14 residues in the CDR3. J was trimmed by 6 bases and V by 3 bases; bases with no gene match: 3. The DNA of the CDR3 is TGTGCCAGCAGTGACGGGACAGGGGGCCGCGAGCAGTACTTC. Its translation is CASSDGTGGREQYF.

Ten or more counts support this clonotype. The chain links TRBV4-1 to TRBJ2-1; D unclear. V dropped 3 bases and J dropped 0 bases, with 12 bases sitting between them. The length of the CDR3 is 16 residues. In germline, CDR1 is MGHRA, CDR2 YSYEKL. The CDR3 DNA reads TGCGCCAGCAGCCACCCTCTAGGTAGCTCCTACAATGAGCAGTTCTTC. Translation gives CASSHPLGSSYNEQFF.

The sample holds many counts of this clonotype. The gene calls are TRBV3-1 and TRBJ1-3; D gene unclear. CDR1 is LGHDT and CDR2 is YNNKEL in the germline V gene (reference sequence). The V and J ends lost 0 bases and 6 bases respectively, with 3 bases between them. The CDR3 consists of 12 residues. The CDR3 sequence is CASSQEENTIYF. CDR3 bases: TGTGCCAGCAGCCAAGAGGAAAACACCATATATTTT. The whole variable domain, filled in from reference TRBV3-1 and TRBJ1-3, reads DTAVSQTPKYLVTQMGNDKSIKCEQNLGHDTMYWYKQDSKKFLKIMFSYNNKELIINETVPNRFSPKSPDKAHLNLHINSLELGDSAVYFCASSQEENTIYFGEGSWLTVV.

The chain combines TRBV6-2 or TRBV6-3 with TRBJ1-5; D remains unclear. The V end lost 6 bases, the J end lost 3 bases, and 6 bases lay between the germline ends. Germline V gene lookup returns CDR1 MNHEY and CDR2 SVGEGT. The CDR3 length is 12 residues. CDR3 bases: TGTGCCAGCAGGGACCCCAATCAGCCCCAGCATTTT. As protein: CASRDPNQPQHF.

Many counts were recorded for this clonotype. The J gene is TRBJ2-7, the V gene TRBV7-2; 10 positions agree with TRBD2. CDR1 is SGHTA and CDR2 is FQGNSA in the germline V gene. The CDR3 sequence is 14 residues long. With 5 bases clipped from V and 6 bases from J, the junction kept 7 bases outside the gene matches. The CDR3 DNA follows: TGTGCCAGCAGCCCGGGACTAGCGTCATCCGAGCAGTACTTC. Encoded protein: CASSPGLASSEQYF.